These 6 T cell receptor beta chains were sequenced from one sample in a study of T cells in localized non-small cell lung cancer. The data were produced by immunoSEQ multiplex PCR, yet TCRdb's version contains in-frame clones alone and is incomplete. The sample holds 48,000 or so clones; 70% to 80% are singletons and the top ten take about a sixth. Sequences were derived from peripheral blood, sampled before any cancer treatment. These receptors were taken from a man between 40 and 75 years old with stage I squamous cell lung carcinoma.

This chain connects TRBV2 to TRBJ2-1; 9 bases agree with TRBD1. V was pared by 7 bases and J by 2 bases, with 9 bases of the junction left unmatched. CDR1 is SNHLY, CDR2 FYNNEI, per germline. This CDR3 spans 16 amino acids. CDR3 residues: CASNNPRTGAYNEQFF. The CDR3 DNA follows: TGTGCCAGCAACAACCCCAGGACAGGGGCCTACAATGAGCAGTTCTTC.

This chain connects TRBV7-9 to TRBJ2-2; 11 bases agree with TRBD1. CDR3 length equals 16 residues. V lost 3 bases, J lost 7 bases, and 7 bases stayed unmatched. Germline V lookup: CDR1 SEHNR, CDR2 FQNEAQ (reference sequence). CDR3 protein: CASSLRTGGEYGELFF. The CDR3 nucleotides read TGTGCCAGCAGCTTGAGGACAGGGGGCGAGTACGGGGAGCTGTTTTTT.

This chain joins TRBV19 and TRBJ1-2; perhaps TRBD1 as D (6 bases). Germline V gives CDR1 LNHDA, CDR2 SQIVND (reference sequence). CDR3 size: 15 residues. V lost 6 bases to trimming and J lost 2 bases, with 16 bases between them. This CDR3 is CASRRGDGTNYGYTF. Here the CDR3 DNA reads TGTGCCAGTAGAAGGGGGGACGGTACAAACTATGGCTACACCTTC.

The table lists this clone with a few counts. The rearrangement joins TRBV11-3 to TRBJ2-1; D remains ambiguous. CDR3 length: 15 residues. V was shortened by 3 bases and J by 0 bases, with 9 bases between the two germline ends. The germline CDR1 and CDR2 sequences are SGHNT and YENEEA. The CDR3, as DNA: TGTGCCAGCAGCTTGGAATCTAGCTCCTACAATGAGCAGTTCTTC. Translating it yields CASSLESSSYNEQFF.

V and J are TRBV18 and TRBJ2-2; D perhaps matches TRBD1 (5 bases). CDR3 length equals 17 residues. Germline CDR1 and CDR2: KGHSH and LQKENI. V was cut by 5 bases and J by 6 bases, with 22 bases left in between. The CDR3 coding sequence is TGTGCCAGCTCAACTCAAGTTGGGGCTACGGCAGCCGGGGAGCTGTTTTTT. This sequence encodes CASSTQVGATAAGELFF.

This clone was seen a handful of times. This rearrangement joins TRBV5-1 to TRBJ2-1, with 9 bases lining up with TRBD2. V lost 4 bases, J lost 6 bases, and 11 bases stayed unmatched. This CDR3 comprises 16 residues. Germline loops: CDR1 SGHRS, CDR2 YFSETQ. The CDR3 DNA sequence: TGCGCCAGCAGCCTCCCCGACCGGCGGGGGGGCAATGAGCAGTTCTTC. Residues: CASSLPDRRGGNEQFF.